This T cell receptor (beta chain) was captured in a study of technical replicates of blood from a few donors. CDR1 and CDR2 from the germline V gene are GTSNPN and SVGIG (reference sequence). This CDR3 spans 15 amino acids. The trim removed 2 bases at V and 6 bases at J, leaving 8 bases unmatched. Assay used: immunoSEQ multiplex PCR; TCRdb lists only in-frame clones, some missing. The data contain about 83,000 clones, 90% to 98% of them seen just once; the ten biggest clones take up around 0.28%. Sequences were obtained from T cells isolated from PBMCs. The receptor was derived from a human donor in good health. This chain uses TRBV30 with TRBJ1-5; 9 bases map to TRBD1. The CDR3 DNA sequence: TGTGCCTGGAGTTTCGGCGGGACAGGGACTCAGCCCCAGCATTTT. Encoded protein: CAWSFGGTGTQPQHF.